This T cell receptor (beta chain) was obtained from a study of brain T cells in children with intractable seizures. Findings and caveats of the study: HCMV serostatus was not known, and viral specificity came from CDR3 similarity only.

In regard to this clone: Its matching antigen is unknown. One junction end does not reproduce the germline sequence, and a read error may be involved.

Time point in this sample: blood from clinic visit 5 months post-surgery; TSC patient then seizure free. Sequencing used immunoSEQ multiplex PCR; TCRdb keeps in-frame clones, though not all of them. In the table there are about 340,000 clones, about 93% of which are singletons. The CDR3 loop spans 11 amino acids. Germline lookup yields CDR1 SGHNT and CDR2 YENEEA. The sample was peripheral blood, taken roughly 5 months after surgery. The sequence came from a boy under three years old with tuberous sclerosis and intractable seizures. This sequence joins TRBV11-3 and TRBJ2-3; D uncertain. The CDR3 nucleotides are TGTGCCACCAGCCTCATGGATACGCAGTATTTT. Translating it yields CATSLMDTQYF.